One and the same sample provided the 15 T cell receptor beta chains below, sequenced in a study of T cell responses to AZD1222 COVID-19 vaccine. Sequencing used immunoSEQ multiplex PCR; TCRdb keeps in-frame clones, though not all of them. This table holds fewer than 200,000 clones, roughly 94% found once. The sample here was peripheral blood, taken 28 days after the second AZD1222 dose. Every receptor here comes from an adult who received the AZD1222 COVID-19 vaccine.

The chain combines TRBV24-1 with TRBJ2-2; D remains ambiguous. The ends were cut back, 3 bases at V and 5 bases at J, with 18 bases in the middle. The CDR3 is 17 amino acids. Germline V lookup: CDR1 KGHDR, CDR2 SFDVKD. CDR3: CATSDRPRGGETGELFF. CDR3 bases: TGTGCCACCAGTGATCGCCCCAGAGGCGGAGAGACCGGGGAGCTGTTTTTT.

The chain carries TRBV28 and TRBJ2-5, with 12 bases lining up with TRBD2. J lost 4 bases, V lost 1 base, and 7 bases had no gene match. Germline-derived CDR1 and CDR2 are MDHEN and SYDVKM. The CDR3 covers 17 residues. The DNA of the CDR3 is TGTGCCAGCAGTTTATTCCTAGCGGGAGGGCCAGGAGAGACCCAGTACTTC. This sequence encodes CASSLFLAGGPGETQYF.

The chain employs TRBV10-3 and TRBJ1-1, with D perhaps matching TRBD1 (6 bases). The CDR3 contains 13 residues. Germline V gene lookup returns CDR1 ENHRY and CDR2 SYGVKD. V was cut by 5 bases and J by 5 bases, with 12 bases left in between. DNA for the CDR3: TGTGCCATCAGTAGGCCAGGGGCTACTGAAGCTTTCTTT. Amino acid sequence: CAISRPGATEAFF.

The chain uses TRBV9 and TRBJ2-1; 8 positions match TRBD2. V lost 3 bases, J lost 6 bases, and 5 bases stayed unmatched. This CDR3 is 14 amino acids long. The germline V gene encodes CDR1 SGDLS and CDR2 YYNGEE. The CDR3 loop reads CASSASGTSNEQFF. CDR3 sequence (DNA): TGTGCCAGCAGCGCCTCCGGGACTAGCAATGAGCAGTTCTTC.

This chain joins TRBV25-1 and TRBJ2-2, with D unresolved. CDR1 MGHDK and CDR2 SYGVNS come from the germline V gene. Trimming left V 7 bases short and J 0 bases short, with 9 bases between. The CDR3 length is 14 residues. The CDR3 here is CASTADPNTGELFF. The CDR3 coding sequence is TGTGCCAGCACTGCGGATCCGAACACCGGGGAGCTGTTTTTT.

The chain couples TRBV6-5 to TRBJ1-2; tentatively, D is TRBD1 (5 bases). Trimming left V 5 bases short and J 6 bases short, with 10 bases between. Per the germline V gene, CDR1 is MNHEY and CDR2 is SVGAGI. This CDR3 spans 12 amino acids. CDR3: CASSPGTDGYTF. CDR3 nucleotides: TGTGCCAGCAGTCCCGGGACGGATGGCTACACCTTC.

This chain joins TRBV4-3 and TRBJ2-7; D possibly corresponds to TRBD2 (6 bases). The germline V gene has CDR1 LGHNA and CDR2 YSLEER. V lost 3 bases to trimming and J lost 7 bases, with 19 bases between them. The CDR3 spans 15 residues. CDR3 residues: CASSQEVGQGGEQYF. CDR3 DNA sequence: TGCGCCAGCAGCCAGGAGGTGGGGCAGGGAGGAGAGCAGTACTTC.

This chain joins TRBV5-6 and TRBJ1-1; D is unclear. Trimming shortened V by 2 bases and J by 3 bases, and 14 bases separated the two germline ends. Germline V lookup: CDR1 SGHDT, CDR2 YYEEEE. CDR3 length equals 15 residues. The CDR3 DNA reads TGTGCCAGCAGCTTCCGGGCCAATCCTGACACTGAAGCTTTCTTT. Its protein product is CASSFRANPDTEAFF.

V gene TRBV7-2 combines with J gene TRBJ1-2; D call uncertain. The CDR3 length is 14 residues. V lost 5 bases to trimming and J lost 4 bases, with 14 bases between them. CDR1 is SGHTA, CDR2 FQGNSA, per germline. Written as DNA, the CDR3 is TGTGCCAGCAGCCCAGCCGGGGAAGGCTATGGCTACACCTTC. It encodes CASSPAGEGYGYTF.

Comments on this clone: The sample holds other DNA sequences that translate to the same CDR3. V gene TRBV18 combines with J gene TRBJ2-7; the D gene could be TRBD1 or TRBD2 (5 bases each). The CDR3 length is 13 residues. Germline assignment: CDR1 KGHSH and CDR2 LQKENI. V lost 3 bases and J 0 bases, leaving 6 bases between the germline ends. Here the CDR3 reads CASSPGTSYEQYF. The CDR3 DNA sequence: TGTGCCAGCTCACCCGGGACCTCCTACGAGCAGTACTTC.

CDR3 bases: TGTGCCAGCAGCTTGTTGGACAGTCAAAAAGGGGCCCAGCATTTT. Residues: CASSLLDSQKGAQHF. The V gene is TRBV5-5, the J gene TRBJ1-5; TRBD1 might be the D (6 bases). The germline CDR1 and CDR2 sequences are SGHKS and YYEKEE (reference sequence). V lost 1 base, J lost 11 bases, and 19 bases lay in between. The CDR3 is 15 amino acids.

J is TRBJ2-1 and V is TRBV11-2; either TRBD1 or TRBD2 may supply D (5 bases each). The CDR3 runs to 13 residues. In germline, CDR1 is SGHAT, CDR2 FQNNGV. V gave up 5 bases and J gave up 8 bases, with 13 bases separating them. CDR3 in DNA: TGTGCCAGCAGCCTTCTGGGGACCGATGAGCAGTTCTTC. Translated, it gives CASSLLGTDEQFF.

This clone was seen a handful of times. The J gene is TRBJ1-1, the V gene TRBV6-6; the D is unclear. The CDR3 runs 11 residues. From germline, CDR1 is MNHNY and CDR2 SVGAGI (reference sequence). The V and J ends lost 7 bases and 6 bases respectively, with 9 bases between them. The CDR3 region is CASNLRSEAFF. The CDR3 bases are TGTGCCAGCAACCTCAGGTCTGAAGCTTTCTTT.

V gene TRBV9 combines with J gene TRBJ1-2; 7 bases agree with TRBD1. The CDR3 runs 12 residues. V shed 5 bases, J shed 8 bases, and the junction held 6 bases outside the gene matches. Germline CDR1 is SGDLS and CDR2 is YYNGEE. The CDR3 here is CASSVRQGGYTF. As DNA, the CDR3 is TGTGCCAGCAGTGTGAGACAGGGCGGCTACACCTTC.

The chain couples TRBV5-1 to TRBJ2-5; 8 positions agree with TRBD1. The CDR3 loop spans 16 amino acids. V gave up 4 bases and J gave up 0 bases; unmatched junction bases: 8. Germline CDR1 and CDR2: SGHRS and YFSETQ. CDR3: CASSPPTGANQETQYF. CDR3 nucleotides: TGCGCCAGCAGCCCACCGACAGGGGCGAACCAAGAGACCCAGTACTTC.